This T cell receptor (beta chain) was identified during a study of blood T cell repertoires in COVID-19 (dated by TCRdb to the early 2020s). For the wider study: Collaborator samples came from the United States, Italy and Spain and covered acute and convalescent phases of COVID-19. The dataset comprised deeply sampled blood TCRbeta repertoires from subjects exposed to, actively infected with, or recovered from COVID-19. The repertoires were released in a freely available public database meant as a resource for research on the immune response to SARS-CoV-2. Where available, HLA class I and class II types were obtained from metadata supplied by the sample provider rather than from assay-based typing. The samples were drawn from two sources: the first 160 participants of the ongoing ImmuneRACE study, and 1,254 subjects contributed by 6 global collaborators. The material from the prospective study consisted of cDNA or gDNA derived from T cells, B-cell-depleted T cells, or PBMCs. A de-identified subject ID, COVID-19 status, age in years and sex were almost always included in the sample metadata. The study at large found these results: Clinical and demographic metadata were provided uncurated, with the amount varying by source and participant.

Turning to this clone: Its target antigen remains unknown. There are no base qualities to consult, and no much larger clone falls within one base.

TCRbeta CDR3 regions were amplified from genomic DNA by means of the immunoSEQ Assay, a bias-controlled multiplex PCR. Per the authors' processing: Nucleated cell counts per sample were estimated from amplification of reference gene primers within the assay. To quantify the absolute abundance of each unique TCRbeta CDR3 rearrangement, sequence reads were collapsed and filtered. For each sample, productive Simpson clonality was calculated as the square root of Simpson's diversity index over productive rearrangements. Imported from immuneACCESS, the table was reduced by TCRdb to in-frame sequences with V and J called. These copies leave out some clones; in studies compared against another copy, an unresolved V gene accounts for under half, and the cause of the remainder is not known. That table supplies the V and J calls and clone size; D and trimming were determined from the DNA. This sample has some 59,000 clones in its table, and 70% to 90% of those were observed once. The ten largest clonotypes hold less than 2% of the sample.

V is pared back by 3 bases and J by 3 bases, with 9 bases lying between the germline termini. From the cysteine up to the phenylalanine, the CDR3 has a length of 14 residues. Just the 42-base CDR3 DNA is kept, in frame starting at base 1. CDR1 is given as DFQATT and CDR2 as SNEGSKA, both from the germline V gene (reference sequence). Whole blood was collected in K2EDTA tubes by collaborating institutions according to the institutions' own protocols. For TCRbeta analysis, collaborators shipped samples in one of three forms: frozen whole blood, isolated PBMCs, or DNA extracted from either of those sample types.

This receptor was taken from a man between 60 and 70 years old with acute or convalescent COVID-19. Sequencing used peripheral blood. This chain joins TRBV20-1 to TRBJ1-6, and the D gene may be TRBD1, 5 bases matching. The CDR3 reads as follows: CSASETDYNSPLHF. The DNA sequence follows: TGCAGTGCTAGTGAGACAGACTATAATTCACCCCTCCACTTT.